These 17 T cell receptor beta chains came from one sample sequenced in a study of blood T cell repertoires in COVID-19. The assay was immunoSEQ multiplex PCR, and TCRdb's table has in-frame clones only and misses some. The sample holds approximately 250,000 clones, 91% seen once. Input material: PBMCs or T cells enriched from blood (not recorded which). The origin of the receptors is a man in his forties who had been exposed to COVID-19.

This clone was recorded once. V is TRBV5-6 and J is TRBJ1-4; D unresolved. Trimming left V 0 bases short and J 0 bases short, with 12 bases between. The CDR3 runs 17 residues. Germline lookup yields CDR1 SGHDT and CDR2 YYEEEE. DNA for the CDR3: TGTGCCAGCAGCTTGGCTGGGCAGGCAGCAACTAATGAAAAACTGTTTTTT. Its translation: CASSLAGQAATNEKLFF.

The chain couples TRBV9 to TRBJ1-1; D ambiguous. The germline V and J ends were trimmed by 4 bases and 0 bases, with 4 bases remaining between them. Germline values: CDR1 SGDLS, CDR2 YYNGEE. CDR3 size: 12 residues. The CDR3 DNA sequence: TGTGCCAGCAGCCCAATGAACACTGAAGCTTTCTTT. This sequence encodes CASSPMNTEAFF.

The chain is built from TRBV28 and TRBJ1-5; 7 bases fit TRBD1. The V and J ends lost 4 bases and 0 bases, in that order; junction bases with no gene match: 9. This CDR3 is built from 17 residues. Germline CDR1 MDHEN, CDR2 SYDVKM. Here the CDR3 DNA reads TGTGCCAGCAGTTCCCTCGGACAGGAGTATAGCAATCAGCCCCAGCATTTT. Encoded protein: CASSSLGQEYSNQPQHF. The full variable domain, rest sourced from reference TRBV28 and TRBJ1-5, is DVKVTQSSRYLVKRTGEKVFLECVQDMDHENMFWYRQDPGLGLRLIYFSYDVKMKEKGDIPEGYSVSREKKERFSLILESASTNQTSMYLCASSSLGQEYSNQPQHFGDGTRLSIL.

The CDR3 DNA is TGTGCCCAGGGGCAGGGAAGCAATCAGCCCCAGCATTTT. As protein: CAQGQGSNQPQHF. The rearrangement uses TRBV30 and TRBJ1-5, with D possibly being TRBD1 (6 bases). The CDR3 consists of 13 residues. V lost 8 bases and J lost 1, with 12 bases in between. CDR1 is GTSNPN and CDR2 is SVGIG in the germline V gene (reference sequence).

CDR3 region: CATSHGSGDTQYF. As DNA, the CDR3 is TGTGCCACCAGTCACGGGAGCGGAGATACGCAGTATTTT. The chain has TRBV24-1 and TRBJ2-3; D is possibly TRBD2 (6 bases). Germline V gene sequence: CDR1 KGHDR, CDR2 SFDVKD. This CDR3 has 13 amino acids. V shed 6 bases and J shed 5 bases, with 11 bases lying between them.

V is TRBV30 and J is TRBJ2-7; D is ambiguous. Deletions cut 4 bases from V and 5 bases from J, with 12 bases between. The CDR3 consists of 12 residues. CDR1 is GTSNPN, CDR2 SVGIG, per germline (reference sequence). CDR3 sequence (DNA): TGTGCCTGGAATTTCGTCAAGCACGAGCAGTACTTC. Protein: CAWNFVKHEQYF. The full variable domain, in which reference TRBV30 and TRBJ2-7 provide the parts outside the CDR3, is SQTIHQWPATLVQPVGSPLSLECTVEGTSNPNLYWYRQAAGRGLQLLFYSVGIGQISSEVPQNLSASRPQDRQFILSSKKLLLSDSGFYLCAWNFVKHEQYFGPGTRLTVT.

This clone has a handful of counts. This chain links TRBV7-9 with TRBJ2-7; 7 nucleotides align to TRBD2. J lost 3 bases, V lost 3 bases, and 2 bases had no gene match. The CDR3 runs to 13 residues. Looked up from germline, CDR1 is SEHNR and CDR2 is FQNEAQ (reference sequence). CDR3 amino acids: CASSFRGGYEQYF. The CDR3 nucleotides read TGTGCCAGCAGCTTCCGCGGGGGCTACGAGCAGTACTTC.

V gene TRBV5-1 combines with J gene TRBJ2-2; a possible D gene is TRBD2 (5 bases). The CDR3 runs 16 residues. V dropped 4 bases and J dropped 0 bases, with 13 bases sitting between them. Looked up from germline, CDR1 is SGHRS and CDR2 is YFSETQ. In DNA form, the CDR3 reads TGCGCCAGCAGCCCGCCAGCGGACTCGAACACCGGGGAGCTGTTTTTT. Protein sequence: CASSPPADSNTGELFF.

The V and J genes are TRBV18 and TRBJ2-1; 9 bases line up with TRBD1. Germline loops: CDR1 KGHSH, CDR2 LQKENI. The CDR3 is 17 amino acids. V dropped 1 base and J dropped 8; count of bases not matched to a gene: 12. CDR3 in amino acids: CASSPLLPGQGTYEQFF. CDR3 in DNA: TGTGCCAGCTCACCACTACTCCCGGGACAGGGTACTTATGAGCAGTTCTTC.

The V call is TRBV5-6, the J call TRBJ2-7; 10 nucleotides match TRBD2. Germline CDR1 reads SGHDT; CDR2 reads YYEEEE. The CDR3 consists of 15 residues. The J segment lost 3 bases and the V segment lost 4 bases, leaving 7 bases of the junction unmatched. The CDR3: CASSPGGLADYEQYF. The CDR3 region has the DNA TGTGCCAGCAGCCCCGGCGGACTAGCGGACTACGAGCAGTACTTC.

The gene calls are TRBV7-9 and TRBJ2-2; D may be TRBD2 (5 bases). V was cut by 2 bases and J by 2 bases, with 9 bases left in between. The length of the CDR3 is 15 residues. From germline, CDR1 is SEHNR and CDR2 FQNEAQ (reference sequence). The CDR3 here is CASSLYGENTGELFF. The CDR3 bases are TGTGCCAGCAGCTTATACGGGGAAAACACCGGGGAGCTGTTTTTT.

This chain joins TRBV9 and TRBJ1-6; 11 bases line up with TRBD1. This CDR3 region has 16 residues. The V gene end was trimmed by 5 bases and the J gene end by 6 bases; junction bases not matched to a gene: 7. The germline CDR1 and CDR2 sequences are SGDLS and YYNGEE. The CDR3 is CASSKGQGARNSPLHF. In DNA form, the CDR3 reads TGTGCCAGCAGTAAAGGACAGGGGGCTCGTAATTCACCCCTCCACTTT.

The rearrangement joins TRBV5-4 to TRBJ2-2, with TRBD2 identical over 9 bases. Trimming removed 5 bases from V and 4 bases from J; junction bases left unmatched: 6. The germline V gene has CDR1 SGHNT and CDR2 YYREEE (reference sequence). The CDR3 spans 15 residues. The CDR3 DNA follows: TGTGCCAGCAGAGGGCGGGAGGGCCCCACCGGGGAGCTGTTTTTT. It translates to CASRGREGPTGELFF.

This clone was seen once. The V call is TRBV5-8, the J call TRBJ1-3; TRBD1 is a possible D gene (6 bases). Germline CDR1 is SGHTS and CDR2 is YDEGEE. V was clipped by 4 bases and J by 0 bases, with 8 bases between them. This CDR3 is built from 14 residues. The CDR3 nucleotides are TGTGCCAGCAGCCTGGACAGCTCTGGAAACACCATATATTTT. This translates into CASSLDSSGNTIYF.

J is TRBJ1-3 and V is TRBV5-3, with TRBD1 matching over 8 bases. TRBV5-3 is placed among ORFs of uncertain function. The CDR3 totals 16 residues. The J segment lost 0 bases and the V segment lost 4 bases, leaving 6 bases of the junction unmatched. CDR3 sequence (DNA): TGTGCCAGAAGCCGACAGGGGACTCACTCTGGAAACACCATATATTTT. This encodes CARSRQGTHSGNTIYF.

The rearrangement joins TRBV10-3 to TRBJ1-4; TRBD1 aligns across 8 bases. Trimming cost V 4 bases and J 3 bases; bases outside gene matches: 4. Germline CDR1 and CDR2: ENHRY and SYGVKD. CDR3 length: 15 amino acids. The CDR3 DNA follows: TGTGCCATCAGTGTTGGACAGGGTCCTAATGAAAAACTGTTTTTT. As protein: CAISVGQGPNEKLFF.

The chain recombines TRBV2 with TRBJ2-3; TRBD2 matches at 12 bases. Trimming removed 6 bases from V and 0 bases from J; junction bases left unmatched: 7. Germline-derived CDR1 and CDR2 are SNHLY and FYNNEI. The CDR3 length is 17 residues. Here the CDR3 DNA reads TGTGCCAGCAGGCTAGGGACTAGCGGGCTCAGCACAGATACGCAGTATTTT. Protein sequence: CASRLGTSGLSTDTQYF.